This is a list of T cell receptor beta chains from one sample in a study of CD8+CD57+ T cells in acquired aplastic anemia. TCRdb re-called the reads with MiXCR, one entry per CDR3 protein. This repertoire shows some 170,000 distinct CDR3 sequences, 71% found once; its top ten account for approximately 50%. Sequenced sample: sorted CD4+, CD8+, or CD8+CD57+ T cells (not recorded which) from PBMCs. Every receptor here comes from a human donor with aplastic anemia. CDR3s include the opening cysteine and the closing phenylalanine or tryptophan. A D gene is named only where the DNA matches it firmly. Size is omitted from some rows. Given values are once, few, many or a class for expanded clones.

abundance: .
v_gene: TRBV20-1
len: 13
d_gene: .
j_gene: TRBJ2-3
CDR3aa: CSASLPRTDTQYF
CDR3nt: TGCAGTGCTAGTCTCCCCAGGACAGATACGCAGTATTTT

abundance: .
v_gene: TRBV7-9
len: 15
d_gene: TRBD2
j_gene: TRBJ2-3
CDR3aa: CASSLASGSTDTQYF
CDR3nt: TGTGCCAGCAGCTTAGCTAGCGGGAGCACAGATACGCAGTATTTT

abundance: .
v_gene: TRBV5-1
len: 12
d_gene: .
j_gene: TRBJ2-3
CDR3aa: CVSSSSTDTQYF
CDR3nt: TGCGTCAGCAGCTCCAGCACAGATACGCAGTATTTT

abundance: few
v_gene: TRBV12-3/TRBV12-4
len: 16
d_gene: .
j_gene: TRBJ1-5
CDR3aa: CASSTLVKGRDQPQHF
CDR3nt: TGTGCCAGCAGTACCCTCGTCAAGGGGCGGGATCAGCCCCAGCATTTT

abundance: .
v_gene: TRBV10-3
len: 15
d_gene: TRBD1
j_gene: TRBJ1-4
CDR3aa: CAIAKSGTGNEKLFF
CDR3nt: TGTGCCATCGCGAAGTCCGGGACAGGGAATGAAAAACTGTTTTTT

abundance: .
v_gene: TRBV4-3
len: 16
d_gene: TRBD1
j_gene: TRBJ2-7
CDR3aa: CASSQGRGQGSYEQYF
CDR3nt: TGCGCCAGCAGCCAAGGGCGAGGACAGGGGTCCTACGAGCAGTACTTC

abundance: .
v_gene: TRBV9
len: 15
d_gene: TRBD2
j_gene: TRBJ2-2
CDR3aa: CASSADGRDTGELFF
CDR3nt: TGTGCCAGCAGCGCCGACGGGAGGGACACCGGGGAGCTGTTTTTT

abundance: .
v_gene: TRBV7-6
len: 13
d_gene: .
j_gene: TRBJ1-4
CDR3aa: CASSPGSGEKLFF
CDR3nt: TGTGCCAGCAGCCCTGGTTCAGGCGAAAAACTGTTTTTT

abundance: .
v_gene: TRBV20-1
len: 15
d_gene: TRBD1
j_gene: TRBJ2-7
CDR3aa: CSARLLQGAGYEQYF
CDR3nt: TGCAGTGCTCGCCTTTTACAGGGGGCGGGTTACGAGCAGTACTTC

abundance: few
v_gene: TRBV15
len: 14
d_gene: .
j_gene: TRBJ2-7
CDR3aa: CATSRDQAAREQYF
CDR3nt: TGTGCCACCAGCAGAGATCAGGCTGCTCGAGAGCAGTACTTC

abundance: .
v_gene: TRBV20-1
len: 11
d_gene: .
j_gene: TRBJ2-7
CDR3aa: CSASDTYEQYF
CDR3nt: TGCAGTGCTAGTGATACCTACGAGCAGTACTTC

abundance: .
v_gene: TRBV24-1
len: 16
d_gene: TRBD2
j_gene: TRBJ2-3
CDR3aa: CATSGGRGDDTDTQYF
CDR3nt: TGTGCCACCAGTGGCGGGAGGGGTGATGACACAGATACGCAGTATTTT

abundance: .
v_gene: TRBV10-3
len: 13
d_gene: .
j_gene: TRBJ2-7
CDR3aa: CAAALAVEYEQYF
CDR3nt: TGTGCCGCAGCGTTGGCGGTAGAGTACGAGCAGTACTTC

abundance: medium-sized
v_gene: TRBV29-1
len: 15
d_gene: TRBD1
j_gene: TRBJ1-5
CDR3aa: CSVVSDRDSNQPQHF
CDR3nt: TGCAGCGTTGTTTCGGACAGGGATAGCAATCAGCCCCAGCATTTT

abundance: .
v_gene: TRBV7-8
len: 15
d_gene: .
j_gene: TRBJ2-3
CDR3aa: CASSSWEGEADTQYF
CDR3nt: TGTGCCAGCAGCTCGTGGGAGGGGGAAGCAGATACGCAGTATTTT

abundance: .
v_gene: TRBV7-9
len: 13
d_gene: .
j_gene: TRBJ1-1
CDR3aa: CASSLESHTEAFF
CDR3nt: TGTGCCAGCAGCTTAGAAAGTCACACTGAAGCTTTCTTT

abundance: few
v_gene: TRBV6-4
len: 14
d_gene: .
j_gene: TRBJ2-5
CDR3aa: CASSEGPGAETQYF
CDR3nt: TGTGCCAGCAGCGAGGGACCAGGGGCAGAGACCCAGTACTTC

abundance: once
v_gene: TRBV7-6
len: 13
d_gene: .
j_gene: TRBJ2-3
CDR3aa: CASSLGRAETQYF
CDR3nt: TGTGCCAGCAGCTTAGGCCGGGCTGAGACGCAGTATTTT

abundance: few
v_gene: TRBV7-9
len: 14
d_gene: TRBD1
j_gene: TRBJ1-6
CDR3aa: CASSTGQGGSPLHF
CDR3nt: TGTGCCAGCAGCACGGGACAGGGGGGTTCACCCCTCCACTTT

abundance: few
v_gene: TRBV10-2
len: 16
d_gene: TRBD1
j_gene: TRBJ1-1
CDR3aa: CASTWNRGVMNTEAFF
CDR3nt: TGCGCCAGCACTTGGAACAGGGGCGTAATGAACACTGAAGCTTTCTTT